These 27 T cell receptor beta chains originate from one sample sequenced in a study of blood T cell repertoires in COVID-19 (dated by TCRdb to 2018 to 2020). Receptors were amplified or captured by the immunoSEQ multiplex PCR assay. TCRdb mirrors the immuneACCESS table, restricted to in-frame sequences. Some clones are absent from its copies; in checked studies, under half trace to an unresolved V gene, and the reason for the others is unknown. For this sample there are approximately 250,000 clones; around 80% appear just once. The ten largest clones take up about 2% of the sample. Sequencing was performed on peripheral blood. The source is a man aged 35 to 55 who had recovered from COVID-19.

The V and J genes are TRBV30 and TRBJ2-5, with 10 bases lining up with TRBD1. CDR1 is GTSNPN and CDR2 is SVGIG in the germline V gene (reference sequence). The trim removed 3 bases at V and 3 bases at J, leaving 4 bases unmatched. This CDR3 has 14 amino acids. Here the CDR3 DNA reads TGTGCCTGGAGACCGGGACAGGGGAAAGAGACCCAGTACTTC. Translation: CAWRPGQGKETQYF.

V gene TRBV19 combines with J gene TRBJ1-3; 8 bases are a match to TRBD1. V was clipped by 5 bases and J by 4 bases; unmatched bases: 7. Germline CDR1 and CDR2: LNHDA and SQIVND (reference sequence). The CDR3 totals 15 residues. The CDR3 region is CASSYRGAGGNTIYF. The CDR3 DNA is TGTGCCAGTAGTTACAGGGGGGCCGGCGGAAACACCATATATTTT.

The CDR3 region has the DNA TGCGCCAGCACCGGGACAGGGGAGCCTGGGGCCAACGTCCTGACTTTC. It codes for CASTGTGEPGANVLTF. The genes are TRBV5-1 and TRBJ2-6; 10 nucleotides align to TRBD1. The CDR3 is 16 residues long. Germline trimming cut 6 bases from V and 2 bases from J; bases unmatched to any gene: 5. Germline assignment: CDR1 SGHRS and CDR2 YFSETQ.

The chain couples TRBV29-1 to TRBJ2-3; 12 bases match TRBD2. The CDR3 sequence is 17 residues long. Germline V gene sequence: CDR1 SQVTM, CDR2 ANQGSEA. V lost 0 bases to trimming and J lost 8 bases; unmatched junction nucleotides: 12. CDR3 nucleotides: TGCAGCGTTGAAGAGGGAACTCGACTAGCGGGAGTCTTTACGCAGTATTTT. This gives the protein CSVEEGTRLAGVFTQYF.

V and J are TRBV18 and TRBJ1-5, with TRBD1 matching over 12 bases. V shed 3 bases, J shed 9 bases, and the junction held 3 bases outside the gene matches. Looked up from germline, CDR1 is KGHSH and CDR2 is LQKENI. The CDR3 is 14 amino acids. CDR3 in amino acids: CASSPGQGAWPQHF. CDR3 bases: TGTGCCAGCTCACCGGGACAGGGGGCCTGGCCCCAGCATTTT.

This clone was observed a few times. The chain couples TRBV18 to TRBJ1-2; no clear D. V was trimmed by 3 bases and J by 12 bases, leaving 20 bases between them. CDR1 and CDR2 from the germline V gene are KGHSH and LQKENI. This CDR3 spans 14 amino acids. The CDR3 DNA reads as TGTGCCAGCTCACCTTTTTTCTCGTCAGACGAGGACACCTTC. Its protein product is CASSPFFSSDEDTF.

The chain uses TRBV3-1 (or the pseudogene TRBV3-2) and TRBJ2-2, with 7 bases matching TRBD1. J lost 4 bases, V lost 4 bases, and 3 bases had no gene match. Germline V gene lookup returns CDR1 LGHDT and CDR2 YNNKEL (reference sequence). The CDR3 consists of 14 residues. CDR3 DNA sequence: TGTGCCAGCAGCCGACAGGGCTCCACCGGGGAGCTGTTTTTT. Its translation is CASSRQGSTGELFF.

The chain has TRBV4-3 and TRBJ2-7; the match to TRBD1 covers 7 bases. The CDR3 spans 13 residues. Losses at the gene ends were 3 bases for V and 5 bases for J; bases not matched to a gene: 4. Germline lookup yields CDR1 LGHNA and CDR2 YSLEER. CDR3 protein: CASSHQQGHEQYF. The DNA of the CDR3 is TGCGCCAGCAGCCACCAACAGGGGCACGAGCAGTACTTC.

The CDR3 sequence: CATSRASGSSSEQFF. Written as DNA, the CDR3 is TGTGCCACCAGCAGAGCTAGCGGGAGTTCGAGTGAGCAGTTCTTC. J is TRBJ2-1 and V is TRBV15; 10 nucleotides line up with TRBD2. The CDR3 consists of 15 residues. Germline V gene lookup returns CDR1 LNHNV and CDR2 YYDKDF (reference sequence). Trimming took 1 base from V and 9 from J; bases not matched to a gene: 6.

The J gene is TRBJ2-1, the V gene TRBV19; 7 nucleotides align to TRBD2. This CDR3 comprises 12 residues. The J segment lost 4 bases and the V segment lost 8 bases, leaving 2 bases of the junction unmatched. CDR1 and CDR2 (germline): LNHDA, SQIVND (reference sequence). The CDR3 sequence: CASFSGYNEQFF. The DNA for the CDR3 is TGTGCCAGTTTTAGCGGGTACAATGAGCAGTTCTTC.

V is TRBV7-2 and J is TRBJ2-2; 15 bases agree with TRBD2. Germline V gene data show CDR1 as SGHTA and CDR2 as FQGNSA. V was clipped by 2 bases and J by 4 bases; unmatched bases: 5. The CDR3 totals 18 residues. CDR3 DNA: TGTGCCAGCAGCTTATGGGGACTAGCGGGGGGAGGCACCGGGGAGCTGTTTTTT. Its translation: CASSLWGLAGGGTGELFF.

The chain recombines TRBV21-1 with TRBJ2-2; the DNA was not compared with TRBD2, the D call given in the table. TRBV21-1 represents a pseudogene. The CDR3 extends over 16 amino acids. The CDR3 DNA is TGTGCCAGCAGCAAAGCGCGCCCGGGAAACACCGGGGAGCTGTTTTTT. This encodes CASSKARPGNTGELFF.

The chain carries TRBV30 and TRBJ1-3; TRBD1 might be the D (5 bases). CDR3 size: 13 residues. V gave up 0 bases and J gave up 2 bases, with 5 bases separating them. The V gene's germline CDR1 is GTSNPN and CDR2 SVGIG (reference sequence). The CDR3 reads CAWSVQAGNTIYF. The CDR3 DNA reads TGTGCCTGGAGTGTACAGGCTGGAAACACCATATATTTT.

The J gene is TRBJ2-5, the V gene TRBV10-2, with TRBD2 matching over 7 bases. This CDR3 region has 15 residues. Germline CDR1 is WSHSY and CDR2 is SAAADI. The J segment lost 5 bases and the V segment lost 8 bases, leaving 14 bases of the junction unmatched. The CDR3 DNA sequence: TGCGCCAGCCAGAGAGGGAGGGCTTTCCGGGAGACCCAGTACTTC. Translated, it gives CASQRGRAFRETQYF.

The chain uses TRBV5-5 and TRBJ2-7; 12 bases agree with TRBD2. The germline V gene has CDR1 SGHKS and CDR2 YYEKEE (reference sequence). The ends lost 5 bases at V and 4 bases at J; junction bases unmatched: 7. CDR3 length equals 15 residues. The CDR3 protein is CASSFGLAGYYEQYF. CDR3 in DNA: TGTGCCAGCAGTTTCGGACTAGCGGGATATTACGAGCAGTACTTC.

This clone occurred once. The gene calls are TRBV11-3 and TRBJ2-6; 12 nucleotides align to TRBD1. Trimming removed 8 bases from V and 2 bases from J; junction bases left unmatched: 10. The CDR3 has 18 residues. Germline V gives CDR1 SGHNT, CDR2 YENEEA. The CDR3, as DNA: TGTGCCAGCTCCTTCGATGGGACAGGGGGCGCTGGGGCCAACGTCCTGACTTTC. This encodes CASSFDGTGGAGANVLTF.

This clone has just a few counts. The chain combines TRBV30 with TRBJ2-7, with TRBD2 matching over 7 bases. V was clipped by 0 bases and J by 4 bases; unmatched bases: 6. The V gene's germline CDR1 is GTSNPN and CDR2 SVGIG (reference sequence). This CDR3 comprises 14 residues. The CDR3 DNA reads as TGTGCCTGGAGTGTGGGAGGGGACCCATACGAGCAGTACTTC. Translated: CAWSVGGDPYEQYF.

V and J are TRBV6-2 or TRBV6-3 and TRBJ1-1; TRBD1 aligns across 9 bases. Trimming at V came to 0 bases and at J to 0 bases, leaving 5 bases not matched to a gene. Germline V CDR1 and CDR2: MNHEY, SVGEGT. The CDR3 covers 17 residues. CDR3 in amino acids: CASSYSEGDRVNTEAFF. The CDR3 DNA sequence: TGTGCCAGCAGTTACTCAGAGGGGGACAGGGTGAACACTGAAGCTTTCTTT.

The chain links TRBV9 to TRBJ2-7; the D is unclear. V lost 0 bases to trimming and J lost 0 bases, with 4 bases between them. Germline V gene data show CDR1 as SGDLS and CDR2 as YYNGEE. The CDR3 contains 13 residues. The CDR3 sequence: CASSVDSSYEQYF. CDR3 bases: TGTGCCAGCAGCGTAGACAGCTCCTACGAGCAGTACTTC.

The table lists this clone with a few counts. The rearrangement joins TRBV27 to TRBJ1-1; 9 nucleotides line up with TRBD1. CDR1 and CDR2 (germline): MNHEY, SMNVEV (reference sequence). The CDR3 contains 12 residues. V shed 8 bases and J 4 bases; nucleotides not matched to a gene: 2. The CDR3 nucleotides are TGTGCCAGCTGGGACAGGGCCACTGAAGCTTTCTTT. It specifies CASWDRATEAFF.

The chain is built from TRBV29-1 and TRBJ2-3, with 7 bases fitting TRBD2. The CDR3 length is 14 residues. Germline-derived CDR1 and CDR2 are SQVTM and ANQGSEA. With V trimmed by 5 bases and J by 4 bases, 9 bases remained unmatched. This CDR3 is CSVLGGRGADTQYF. For the CDR3, the DNA is TGCAGCGTTCTTGGTGGACGGGGGGCAGATACGCAGTATTTT.

This rearrangement joins TRBV4-3 to TRBJ1-4, with 7 bases aligning to TRBD1. J was trimmed by 10 bases and V by 0 bases; bases with no gene match: 17. The CDR3 sequence is 18 residues long. Per the germline V gene, CDR1 is LGHNA and CDR2 is YSLEER. The chain's CDR3 is CASSQDLPLSGGWRKLFF. DNA for the CDR3: TGCGCCAGCAGCCAAGATCTCCCCCTTTCAGGGGGATGGCGAAAACTGTTTTTT.

This clone was seen a few times. The CDR3 DNA follows: TGTGCCAGCAGCTTGACCACTAGCGGGGCCTACGAGCAGTACTTC. Translation gives CASSLTTSGAYEQYF. The chain is built from TRBV5-6 and TRBJ2-7, with TRBD2 matching 10 bases. The CDR3 totals 15 residues. In germline, CDR1 is SGHDT, CDR2 YYEEEE. V dropped 1 base and J dropped 2; count of bases not matched to a gene: 3.

The rearrangement links TRBV4-1 to TRBJ1-4; D remains unclear. There are 15 residues in the CDR3. Trimming took off 0 bases at V and 5 bases at J, with 10 bases between the two ends. Germline CDR1 is MGHRA and CDR2 is YSYEKL. CDR3 DNA sequence: TGCGCCAGCAGCCAAGAAGTCCGCTACAATGAAAAACTGTTTTTT. This codes for CASSQEVRYNEKLFF.

V is TRBV16 and J is TRBJ2-1; 12 bases agree with TRBD1. The CDR3 totals 17 residues. Unmatched junction bases numbered 12, after V lost 4 bases and J lost 8 bases. Germline CDR1 KGHSY, CDR2 FQNENV. CDR3 loop: CASSPRKGDRGLDEQFF. In DNA form, the CDR3 reads TGTGCCAGCAGCCCACGGAAGGGGGACAGGGGGCTGGATGAGCAGTTCTTC.

This rearrangement joins TRBV6-5 to TRBJ1-3; no clear D. Germline CDR1 reads MNHEY; CDR2 reads SVGAGI. Trimming took off 0 bases at V and 2 bases at J, with 8 bases between the two ends. The CDR3 covers 15 residues. CDR3 loop: CASSYSLIAGNTIYF. The CDR3, as DNA: TGTGCCAGCAGTTACTCGCTCATAGCTGGAAACACCATATATTTT.

V is TRBV7-2 and J is TRBJ1-1; D gene unclear. The germline V gene encodes CDR1 SGHTA and CDR2 FQGNSA. Trimming removed 2 bases at V and 7 bases at J, with 11 bases between. The CDR3 runs 13 residues. The CDR3: CASSLSHGVEAFF. The CDR3, as DNA: TGTGCCAGCAGCTTATCCCACGGGGTTGAAGCTTTCTTT.